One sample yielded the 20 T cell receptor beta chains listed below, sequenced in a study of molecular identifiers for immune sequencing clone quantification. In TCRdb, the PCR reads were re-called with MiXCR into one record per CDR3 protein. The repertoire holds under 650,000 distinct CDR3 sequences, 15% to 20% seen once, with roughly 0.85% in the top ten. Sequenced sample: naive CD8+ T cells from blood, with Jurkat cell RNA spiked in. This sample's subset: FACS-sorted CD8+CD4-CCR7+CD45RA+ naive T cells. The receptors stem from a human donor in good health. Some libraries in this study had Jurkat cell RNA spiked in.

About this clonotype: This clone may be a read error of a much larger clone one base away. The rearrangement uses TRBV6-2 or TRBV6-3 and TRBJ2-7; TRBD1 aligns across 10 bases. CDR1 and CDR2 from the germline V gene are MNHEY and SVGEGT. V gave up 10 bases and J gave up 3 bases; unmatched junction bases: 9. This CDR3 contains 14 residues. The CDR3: CANTTGTGVYEQYF. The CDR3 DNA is TGTGCCAACACCACCGGGACAGGGGTCTACGAGCAGTACTTC.

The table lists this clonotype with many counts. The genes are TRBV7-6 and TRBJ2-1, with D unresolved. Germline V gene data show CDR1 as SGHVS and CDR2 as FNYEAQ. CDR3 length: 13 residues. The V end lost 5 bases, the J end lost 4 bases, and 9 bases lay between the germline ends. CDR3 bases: TGTGCCAGCAGCCTGGACCGATACAATGAGCAGTTCTTC. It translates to CASSLDRYNEQFF.

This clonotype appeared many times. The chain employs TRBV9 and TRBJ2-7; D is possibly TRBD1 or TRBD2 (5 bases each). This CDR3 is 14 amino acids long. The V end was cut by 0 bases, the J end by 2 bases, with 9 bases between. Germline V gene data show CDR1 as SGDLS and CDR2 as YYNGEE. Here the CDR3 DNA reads TGTGCCAGCAGCGTAGCTGGGACCCCCTACGAGCAGTACTTC. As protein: CASSVAGTPYEQYF.

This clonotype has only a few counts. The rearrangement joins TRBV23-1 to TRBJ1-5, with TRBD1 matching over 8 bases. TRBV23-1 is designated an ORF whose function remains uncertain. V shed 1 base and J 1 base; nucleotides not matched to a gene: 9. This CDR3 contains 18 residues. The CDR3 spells CASSQFVDRVWSNQPQHF. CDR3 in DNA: TGCGCCAGCAGTCAATTCGTGGACAGGGTATGGAGCAATCAGCCCCAGCATTTT.

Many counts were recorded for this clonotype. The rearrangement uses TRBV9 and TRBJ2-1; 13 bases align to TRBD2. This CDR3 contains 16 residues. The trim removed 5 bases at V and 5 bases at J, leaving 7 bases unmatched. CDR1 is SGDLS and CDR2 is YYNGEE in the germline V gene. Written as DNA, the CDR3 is TGTGCCAGCAGTCCACTAGCGGGAGGGCCGAACAATGAGCAGTTCTTC. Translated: CASSPLAGGPNNEQFF.

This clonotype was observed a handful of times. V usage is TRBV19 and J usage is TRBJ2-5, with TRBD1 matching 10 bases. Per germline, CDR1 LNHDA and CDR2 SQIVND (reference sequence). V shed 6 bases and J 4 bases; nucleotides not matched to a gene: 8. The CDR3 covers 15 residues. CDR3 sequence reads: CASSLRWTGGETQYF. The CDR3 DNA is TGTGCCAGTAGCCTCCGTTGGACAGGGGGAGAGACCCAGTACTTC.

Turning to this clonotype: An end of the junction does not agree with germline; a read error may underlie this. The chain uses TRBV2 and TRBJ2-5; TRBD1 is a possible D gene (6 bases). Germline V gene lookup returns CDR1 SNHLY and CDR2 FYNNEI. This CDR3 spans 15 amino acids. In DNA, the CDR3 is TGTGCCGGCAGTGAACCCCGGGACAACCAAGAGACCCAGTACTTC. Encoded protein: CAGSEPRDNQETQYF.

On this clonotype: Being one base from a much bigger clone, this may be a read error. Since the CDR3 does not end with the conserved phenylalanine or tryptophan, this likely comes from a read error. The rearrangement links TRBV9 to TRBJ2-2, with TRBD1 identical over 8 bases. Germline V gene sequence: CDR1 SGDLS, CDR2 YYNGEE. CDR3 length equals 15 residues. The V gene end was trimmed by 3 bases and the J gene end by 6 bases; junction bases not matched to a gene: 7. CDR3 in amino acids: CASSAPGQVPGELFY. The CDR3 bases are TGTGCCAGCAGCGCTCCGGGACAGGTCCCCGGGGAGCTGTTTTAT.

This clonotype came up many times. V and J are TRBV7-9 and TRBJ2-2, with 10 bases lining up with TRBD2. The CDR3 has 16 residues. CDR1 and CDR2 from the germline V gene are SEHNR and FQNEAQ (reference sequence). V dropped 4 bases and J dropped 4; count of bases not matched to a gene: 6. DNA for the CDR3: TGTGCCAGCAGCTCGTCTAGCGGGAGAAGCACCGGGGAGCTGTTTTTT. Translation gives CASSSSSGRSTGELFF.

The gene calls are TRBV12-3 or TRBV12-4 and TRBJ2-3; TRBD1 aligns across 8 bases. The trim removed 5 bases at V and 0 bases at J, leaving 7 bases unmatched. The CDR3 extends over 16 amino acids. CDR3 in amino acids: CASSVRTGKSTDTQYF. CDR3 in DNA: TGTGCCAGCAGTGTCCGGACAGGGAAAAGCACAGATACGCAGTATTTT.

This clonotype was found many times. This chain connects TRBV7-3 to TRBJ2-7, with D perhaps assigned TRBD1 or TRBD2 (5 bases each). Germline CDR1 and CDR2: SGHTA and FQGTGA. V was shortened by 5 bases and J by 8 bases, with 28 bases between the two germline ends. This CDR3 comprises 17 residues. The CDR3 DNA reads TGTGCCAGCAGCCCTAACTCGAGGACCCGGGACCAAGGTCAGCAGTACTTC. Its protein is CASSPNSRTRDQGQQYF. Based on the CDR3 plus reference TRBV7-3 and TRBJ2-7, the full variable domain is GAGVSQTPSNKVTEKGKYVELRCDPISGHTALYWYRQSLGQGPEFLIYFQGTGAADDSGLPNDRFFAVRPEGSVSTLKIQRTERGDSAVYLCASSPNSRTRDQGQQYFGPGTRLTVT.

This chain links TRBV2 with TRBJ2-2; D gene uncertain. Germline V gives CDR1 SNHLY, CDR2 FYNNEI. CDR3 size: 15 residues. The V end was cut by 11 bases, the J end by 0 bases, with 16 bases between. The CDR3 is CAAEAPRPNTGELFF. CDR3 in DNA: TGTGCCGCTGAAGCGCCAAGGCCGAACACCGGGGAGCTGTTTTTT.

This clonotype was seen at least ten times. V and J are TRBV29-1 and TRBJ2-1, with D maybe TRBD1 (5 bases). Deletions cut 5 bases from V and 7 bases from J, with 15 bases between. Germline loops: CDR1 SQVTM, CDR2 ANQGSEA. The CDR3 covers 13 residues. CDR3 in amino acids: CSVIDLGRNEQFF. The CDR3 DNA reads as TGCAGCGTTATTGACTTGGGGCGTAATGAGCAGTTCTTC.

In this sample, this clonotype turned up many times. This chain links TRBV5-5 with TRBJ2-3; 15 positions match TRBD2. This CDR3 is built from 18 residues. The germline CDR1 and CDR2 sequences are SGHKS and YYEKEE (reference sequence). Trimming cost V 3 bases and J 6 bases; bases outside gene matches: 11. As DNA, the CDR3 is TGTGCCAGCAGCTGGACTAGCGGGGGGGCGGTAGACCGGGATACGCAGTATTTT. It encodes CASSWTSGGAVDRDTQYF.

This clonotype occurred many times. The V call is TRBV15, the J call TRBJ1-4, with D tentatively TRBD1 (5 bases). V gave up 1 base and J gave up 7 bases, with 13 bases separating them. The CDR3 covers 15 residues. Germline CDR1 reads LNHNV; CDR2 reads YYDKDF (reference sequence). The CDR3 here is CATSRVGGLGEKLFF. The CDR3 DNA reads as TGTGCCACCAGCAGAGTGGGGGGATTGGGTGAAAAACTGTTTTTT.

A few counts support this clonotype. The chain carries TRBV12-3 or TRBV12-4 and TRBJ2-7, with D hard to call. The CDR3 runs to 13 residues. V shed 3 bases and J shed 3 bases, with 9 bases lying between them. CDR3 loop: CASSFQPDYEQYF. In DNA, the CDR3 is TGTGCCAGCAGTTTCCAACCGGACTACGAGCAGTACTTC.

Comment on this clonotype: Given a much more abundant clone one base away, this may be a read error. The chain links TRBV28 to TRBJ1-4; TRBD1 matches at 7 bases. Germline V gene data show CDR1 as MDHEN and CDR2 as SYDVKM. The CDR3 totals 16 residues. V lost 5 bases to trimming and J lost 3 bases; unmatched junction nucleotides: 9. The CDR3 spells CASSGGRGSSNEKLFF. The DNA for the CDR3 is TGTGCCAGCAGTGGGGGCAGGGGGTCTTCTAATGAAAAACTGTTTTTT.

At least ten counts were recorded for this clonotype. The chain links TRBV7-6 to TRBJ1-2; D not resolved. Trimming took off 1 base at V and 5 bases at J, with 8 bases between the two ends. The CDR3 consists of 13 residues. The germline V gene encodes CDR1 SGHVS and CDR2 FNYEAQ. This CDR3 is CASSLDGKYGYTF. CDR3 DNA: TGTGCCAGCAGCTTAGACGGGAAGTATGGCTACACCTTC. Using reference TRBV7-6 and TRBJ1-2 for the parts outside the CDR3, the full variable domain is GAGVSQSPRYKVTKRGQDVALRCDPISGHVSLYWYRQALGQGPEFLTYFNYEAQQDKSGLPNDRFSAERPEGSISTLTIQRTEQRDSAMYRCASSLDGKYGYTFGSGTRLTVV.

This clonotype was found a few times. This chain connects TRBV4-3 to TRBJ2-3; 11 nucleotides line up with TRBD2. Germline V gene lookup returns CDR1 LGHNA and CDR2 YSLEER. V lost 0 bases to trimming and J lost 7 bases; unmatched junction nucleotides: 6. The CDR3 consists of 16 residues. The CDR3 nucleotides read TGCGCCAGCAGCCAAGACTTAGCGGGAGGGCTTTATACGCAGTATTTT. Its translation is CASSQDLAGGLYTQYF.

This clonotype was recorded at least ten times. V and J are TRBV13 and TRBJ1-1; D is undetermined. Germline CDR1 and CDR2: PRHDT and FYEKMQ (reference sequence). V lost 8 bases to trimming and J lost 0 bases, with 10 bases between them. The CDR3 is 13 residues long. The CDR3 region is CASRWSLNTEAFF. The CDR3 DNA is TGTGCCAGCCGTTGGAGCTTGAACACTGAAGCTTTCTTT.